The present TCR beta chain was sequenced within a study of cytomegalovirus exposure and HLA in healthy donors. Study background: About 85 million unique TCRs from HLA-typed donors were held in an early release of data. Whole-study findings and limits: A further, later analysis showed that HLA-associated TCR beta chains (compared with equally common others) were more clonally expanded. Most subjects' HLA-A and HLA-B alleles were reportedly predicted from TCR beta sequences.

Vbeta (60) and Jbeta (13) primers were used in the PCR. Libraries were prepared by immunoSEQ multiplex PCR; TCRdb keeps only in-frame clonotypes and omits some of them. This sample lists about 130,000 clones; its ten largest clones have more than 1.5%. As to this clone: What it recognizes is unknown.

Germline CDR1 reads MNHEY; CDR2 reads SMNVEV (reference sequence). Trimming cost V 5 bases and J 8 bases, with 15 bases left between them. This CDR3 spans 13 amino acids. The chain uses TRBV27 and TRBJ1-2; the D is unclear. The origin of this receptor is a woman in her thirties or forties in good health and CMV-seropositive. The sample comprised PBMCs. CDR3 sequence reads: CASSQRVGEGYTF. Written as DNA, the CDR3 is TGTGCCAGCAGTCAAAGGGTCGGGGAGGGCTACACCTTC.